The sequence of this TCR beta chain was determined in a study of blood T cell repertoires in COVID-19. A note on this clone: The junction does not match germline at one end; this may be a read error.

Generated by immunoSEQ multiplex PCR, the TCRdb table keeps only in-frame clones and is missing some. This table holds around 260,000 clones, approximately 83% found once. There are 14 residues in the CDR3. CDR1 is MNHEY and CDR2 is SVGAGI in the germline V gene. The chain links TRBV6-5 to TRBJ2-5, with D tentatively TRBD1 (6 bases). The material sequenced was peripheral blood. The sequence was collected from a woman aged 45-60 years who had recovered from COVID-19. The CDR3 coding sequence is TGTGCCAGCAGCCAGGGGACCCTACAAGGGACCCAGTACTTC. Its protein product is CASSQGTLQGTQYF.